This T cell receptor (beta chain) was profiled in a study of blood T cell repertoires in COVID-19. Study context: From the United States, Italy and Spain came samples of acute and convalescent COVID-19. From T cells, B-cell-depleted T cells, or PBMCs came the material, which was cDNA or gDNA.

This clone was observed a few times. Authors' data handling: How many nucleated cells were present was estimated from reference gene primer amplification. Measured with immunoSEQ multiplex PCR; TCRdb has only the in-frame clones, and not every one. V and J calls and clone size are those listed in that table; D and trimming were worked out from the DNA. The sample lists 200,000 or so clones; about four fifths were seen once. The sequence came from a woman in her 40s with acute or convalescent COVID-19. The sequenced sample consisted of peripheral blood.

This CDR3 is CASSYRGNTGELFF. As DNA, the CDR3 is TGCGCCAGCAGCTACAGGGGCAACACCGGGGAGCTGTTTTTT. V usage is TRBV5-1 and J usage is TRBJ2-2, with 7 bases matching TRBD1. This CDR3 contains 14 residues. Germline CDR1 is SGHRS and CDR2 is YFSETQ. With 3 bases clipped from V and 2 bases from J, the junction kept 1 base outside the gene matches.